What follows are 14 T cell receptor beta chains derived from one specimen sequenced in a study of CD8+ T cells in alopecia areata. Reverse transcription of extracted RNA yielded cDNA, which provided the sequencing template. Method: immunoSEQ multiplex PCR; TCRdb's copy keeps in-frame clones and lacks some. The sample consists of 200,000 to 250,000 clones, around 67% of them appearing once. The sequencing used CD4+ T cells sorted from blood, collected at week 0. These receptors all come from a human donor with alopecia areata.

The chain employs TRBV29-1 and TRBJ1-2; 7 bases fit TRBD1. Germline V gene data show CDR1 as SQVTM and CDR2 as ANQGSEA. The CDR3 is 13 residues long. The J segment lost 4 bases and the V segment lost 6 bases, leaving 8 bases of the junction unmatched. As DNA, the CDR3 is TGCAGCGTCGGGACCGGGACAGCCTATGGCTACACCTTC. This sequence encodes CSVGTGTAYGYTF.

V gene TRBV18 combines with J gene TRBJ2-7, with D unresolved. The CDR3 consists of 14 residues. The V and J ends lost 3 bases and 7 bases respectively, with 16 bases between them. The V gene's germline CDR1 is KGHSH and CDR2 LQKENI. For the CDR3, the DNA is TGTGCCAGCTCACCCCGGACGGACGTGGGGGAGCAGTACTTC. Encoded protein: CASSPRTDVGEQYF.

The gene calls are TRBV4-2 and TRBJ2-6, with D perhaps TRBD1 (6 bases). The V gene lost 0 bases and the J gene lost 2 bases, with 8 bases spanning the gap. The length of the CDR3 is 16 residues. In germline, CDR1 is LGHNA, CDR2 YNFKEQ. CDR3 bases: TGTGCCAGCAGCCAAGAAGGGGGAACTGGGGCCAACGTCCTGACTTTC. This codes for CASSQEGGTGANVLTF.

The chain couples TRBV6-1 to TRBJ2-1; TRBD1 matches 7 bases. The CDR3 spans 13 residues. J gave up 10 bases and V 7 bases, and 10 bases lay outside the gene matches. Germline CDR1 and CDR2: MNHNS and SASEGT. CDR3 sequence (DNA): TGTGCCAGCACTAAGAACCAGGACAGGGAGCAGTTCTTC. This sequence encodes CASTKNQDREQFF.

There are a few counts of this clone. The CDR3 DNA reads TGCAGCGTAACCGGACAGGGAAATAACTATGGCTACACCTTC. This encodes CSVTGQGNNYGYTF. V gene TRBV29-1 combines with J gene TRBJ1-2, with 8 bases lining up with TRBD1. CDR3 length: 14 amino acids. Trimming cost V 6 bases and J 1 base; bases outside gene matches: 7. CDR1 is SQVTM and CDR2 is ANQGSEA in the germline V gene.

The chain has TRBV14 and TRBJ2-7, with 8 positions matching TRBD1. This CDR3 region has 11 residues. The germline CDR1 and CDR2 sequences are SGHDN and FVKESK. The V segment lost 8 bases and the J segment 9 bases; nucleotides outside the gene matches: 6. CDR3 DNA: TGTGCCAGCGGGACAGGACCGGTGCAGTACTTC. Amino acid sequence: CASGTGPVQYF.

The gene calls are TRBV7-9 and TRBJ2-7, with D hard to call. The CDR3 extends over 11 amino acids. V was trimmed by 3 bases and J by 3 bases, leaving 3 bases between them. Germline CDR1 reads SEHNR; CDR2 reads FQNEAQ (reference sequence). CDR3 loop: CASSFVYEQYF. CDR3 bases: TGTGCCAGCAGCTTCGTCTACGAGCAGTACTTC. Supplemented by reference TRBV7-9 and TRBJ2-7, the full variable domain reads DTGVSQNPRHKITKRGQNVTFRCDPISEHNRLYWYRQTLGQGPEFLTYFQNEAQLEKSRLLSDRFSAERPKGSFSTLEIQRTEQGDSAMYLCASSFVYEQYFGPGTRLTVT.

This chain uses TRBV7-2 with TRBJ2-7; no firm D call. Trimming took 4 bases from V and 3 from J, leaving 10 bases between them. This CDR3 has 13 amino acids. Germline V gives CDR1 SGHTA, CDR2 FQGNSA. The DNA for the CDR3 is TGTGCCAGCAGCTCGCGCCCCCTCTACGAGCAGTACTTC. Its protein is CASSSRPLYEQYF.

The J gene is TRBJ2-1, the V gene TRBV7-8, with D maybe TRBD1 (6 bases). This CDR3 spans 15 amino acids. The V end lost 4 bases, the J end lost 0 bases, and 10 bases lay between the germline ends. Germline loops: CDR1 SGHVS, CDR2 FQNEAQ. The CDR3, as DNA: TGTGCCAGCAGCTCTACAGGGAGCTCCTACAATGAGCAGTTCTTC. Translation: CASSSTGSSYNEQFF.

The CDR3 loop is CAWSLAGGYEQYF. In nucleotides, the CDR3 is TGTGCCTGGAGTCTAGCGGGGGGCTACGAGCAGTACTTC. The chain uses TRBV30 and TRBJ2-7, with 11 bases aligning to TRBD2. With V trimmed by 2 bases and J by 3 bases, 0 bases remained unmatched. Germline CDR1 reads GTSNPN; CDR2 reads SVGIG (reference sequence). This CDR3 region has 13 residues.

The chain uses TRBV29-1 and TRBJ1-2; D possibly corresponds to TRBD1 (5 bases). Germline assignment: CDR1 SQVTM and CDR2 ANQGSEA. Trimming stripped 7 bases from V and 1 base from J, with 10 bases between. The CDR3 consists of 12 residues. CDR3 coding DNA: TGCAGCGACTTCGACAGTAACTATGGCTACACCTTC. It yields the protein CSDFDSNYGYTF.

The chain uses TRBV30 and TRBJ1-4, with D hard to call. Trimming cost V 1 base and J 8 bases, with 11 bases left between them. Germline loops: CDR1 GTSNPN, CDR2 SVGIG (reference sequence). The CDR3 runs to 13 residues. This CDR3 reads CAWSAQEKEKLFF. As DNA, the CDR3 is TGTGCCTGGAGTGCGCAGGAAAAGGAAAAACTGTTTTTT.

CDR3 in DNA: TGTGCCAGCACTCCCGGGAGGGGCTACACCGGGGAGCTGTTTTTT. Its protein is CASTPGRGYTGELFF. V usage is TRBV6-5 and J usage is TRBJ2-2, with TRBD2 identical over 8 bases. Per germline, CDR1 MNHEY and CDR2 SVGAGI. CDR3 length: 15 residues. J was trimmed by 3 bases and V by 7 bases; bases with no gene match: 7.

V and J are TRBV9 and TRBJ1-6; D gene unclear. CDR1 SGDLS and CDR2 YYNGEE come from the germline V gene. V was clipped by 1 base and J by 10 bases, with 9 bases between them. This CDR3 has 13 amino acids. The CDR3 DNA reads TGTGCCAGCAGCGTATCCTCCGAATCACCCCTCCACTTT. This translates into CASSVSSESPLHF.